The 8 T cell receptor beta chains below were found in one sample sequenced in a study of identifying expanded T cells in peripheral blood. Using immunoSEQ multiplex PCR, the repertoire was profiled, and TCRdb retains in-frame clones only, with some absent. The table includes roughly 78,000 clones, about 90% detected once. Sequencing input: blood. Source of these receptors: a person aged 18-70 years in good health.

A word on this clone: The same CDR3 can be traced to other DNA sequences in this sample. This chain connects TRBV18 to TRBJ2-1; 8 bases are a match to TRBD2. The germline gives CDR1 KGHSH, CDR2 LQKENI. V was clipped by 2 bases and J by 5 bases; unmatched bases: 5. The CDR3 sequence is 15 residues long. This CDR3 reads CASSPSGGGDNEQFF. The CDR3 DNA is TGTGCCAGCTCACCATCCGGGGGGGGCGACAATGAGCAGTTCTTC.

This chain links TRBV2 with TRBJ2-5; the match to TRBD1 covers 9 bases. V lost 7 bases to trimming and J lost 5 bases; unmatched junction nucleotides: 11. The CDR3 contains 15 residues. Germline assignment: CDR1 SNHLY and CDR2 FYNNEI. CDR3 DNA: TGTGCCAGCATGTGGGACACAGGGGGCTCGGAGACCCAGTACTTC. Translation: CASMWDTGGSETQYF.

The chain uses TRBV9 and TRBJ1-1, with no clear D. CDR3 length: 13 residues. The V end lost 0 bases, the J end lost 7 bases, and 10 bases lay between the germline ends. From germline, CDR1 is SGDLS and CDR2 YYNGEE. The CDR3 DNA reads as TGTGCCAGCAGCGTAGTACAGAACTATGAAGCTTTCTTT. It encodes CASSVVQNYEAFF.

This clone was detected once. The V call is TRBV4-1, the J call TRBJ2-2; 9 bases fit TRBD2. This CDR3 has 17 residues. Germline values: CDR1 MGHRA, CDR2 YSYEKL. V shed 2 bases, J shed 2 bases, and the junction held 6 bases outside the gene matches. The CDR3 here is CASSQTVAGVNTGELFF. CDR3 nucleotide sequence: TGCGCCAGCAGCCAAACGGTAGCGGGGGTTAACACCGGGGAGCTGTTTTTT.

DNA for the CDR3: TGTGCCAGCAGCTTTGGTATAGCGGGAGGTTTGAGCGATGAGCAGTTCTTC. It codes for CASSFGIAGGLSDEQFF. V and J are TRBV11-2 and TRBJ2-1; TRBD2 matches at 10 bases. Unmatched junction bases numbered 13, after V lost 3 bases and J lost 8 bases. Germline-derived CDR1 and CDR2 are SGHAT and FQNNGV. The CDR3 extends over 17 amino acids.

The chain employs TRBV11-3 and TRBJ2-1; 8 bases map to TRBD2. After removal of 1 base from V and 2 bases from J, the junction contained 4 bases not matched to a gene. Germline values: CDR1 SGHNT, CDR2 YENEEA. The CDR3 is 16 residues long. In DNA, the CDR3 is TGTGCCAGCAGCTTAGCGGCGGGACTAGCCTACAATGAGCAGTTCTTC. Translated, it gives CASSLAAGLAYNEQFF.

This sequence joins TRBV11-2 and TRBJ2-1; D is ambiguous. The CDR3 has 14 amino acids. The V end lost 0 bases, the J end lost 4 bases, and 7 bases lay between the germline ends. Germline values: CDR1 SGHAT, CDR2 FQNNGV. The CDR3 sequence: CASSLDWDYNEQFF. The CDR3 nucleotides read TGTGCCAGCAGCTTAGATTGGGATTACAATGAGCAGTTCTTC.

The chain carries TRBV10-3 and TRBJ2-3, with D tentatively TRBD1 or TRBD2 (9 bases each). Trimming took off 4 bases at V and 5 bases at J, with 34 bases between the two ends. Germline CDR1 and CDR2: ENHRY and SYGVKD. The CDR3 spans 21 residues. The CDR3 DNA sequence: TGTGCCATCAGTGTCCGGGACAGGGAATCCCCAGCGGGAGGTTTGCTAGATACGCAGTATTTT. Encoded protein: CAISVRDRESPAGGLLDTQYF.